These T cell receptor beta chains were read from a single sample in a study of T cells in Graves' hyperthyroidism and ophthalmopathy. Each CDR3 protein gets one entry after TCRdb re-called the multiplex PCR reads with MiXCR. The profile shows around 500,000 distinct CDR3 sequences, over 13% of them singletons. Sequencing was carried out using blood. The receptor set was obtained from a woman under 30 with Graves' hyperthyroidism. Each CDR3 is given with its conserved first and last residue. The order of the fields is V gene, CDR3 length, D gene, clone size, J gene, CDR3 DNA, CDR3 protein. A D gene is named only where the DNA matches it firmly. Not every row has a clone size; where given, it reads once, few, many or a size class.

v_gene: TRBV11-2
len: 14
d_gene: NA
abundance: many
j_gene: TRBJ2-1
CDR3nt: TGTGCCAGCAGCGGAGAAAATAGGTACAATGAGCAGTTCTTC
CDR3aa: CASSGENRYNEQFF

v_gene: TRBV6-6
len: 14
d_gene: NA
abundance: many
j_gene: TRBJ2-7
CDR3nt: TGTGCCAGCAGTTACTCCTCTGGGTCCTACGAGCAGTACTTC
CDR3aa: CASSYSSGSYEQYF

v_gene: TRBV5-1
len: 17
d_gene: TRBD2
abundance: NA
j_gene: TRBJ2-3
CDR3nt: TGCGCCAGCAGCTTGGGGGTGACTAGCGGGATCACAGATACGCAGTATTTT
CDR3aa: CASSLGVTSGITDTQYF

v_gene: TRBV12-3/TRBV12-4
len: 17
d_gene: NA
abundance: many
j_gene: TRBJ2-1
CDR3nt: TGTGCCAGCACCCCGGGGGGCGGGAGAAGCTCCTACAATGAGCAGTTCTTC
CDR3aa: CASTPGGGRSSYNEQFF

v_gene: TRBV19
len: 14
d_gene: NA
abundance: many
j_gene: TRBJ1-3
CDR3nt: TGTGCCAGTAGTATACCTCCGACAGGAAACACCATATATTTT
CDR3aa: CASSIPPTGNTIYF

v_gene: TRBV20-1
len: 14
d_gene: TRBD1
abundance: many
j_gene: TRBJ1-2
CDR3nt: TGCAGTGCGCGTCTACCGGGACAGGGCTATGGCTACACCTTC
CDR3aa: CSARLPGQGYGYTF

v_gene: TRBV27
len: 15
d_gene: NA
abundance: many
j_gene: TRBJ2-3
CDR3nt: TGTGCCAGCAAGGGGGGGCAGCGGGACACAGATACGCAGTATTTT
CDR3aa: CASKGGQRDTDTQYF

v_gene: TRBV30
len: 14
d_gene: NA
abundance: many
j_gene: TRBJ2-2
CDR3nt: TGTGCCTGGAGTAGGATGACACACACCGGGGAGCTGTTTTTT
CDR3aa: CAWSRMTHTGELFF

v_gene: TRBV10-3
len: 12
d_gene: NA
abundance: NA
j_gene: TRBJ2-2
CDR3nt: TGTGCCATCAGTGAGCAAGGCGGGGAGCTGTTTTTT
CDR3aa: CAISEQGGELFF

v_gene: TRBV18
len: 16
d_gene: TRBD2
abundance: many
j_gene: TRBJ2-1
CDR3nt: TGTGCCAGCTCACCGGTCCTAGCGGGAGATTCCCATGAGCAGTTCTTC
CDR3aa: CASSPVLAGDSHEQFF

v_gene: TRBV2
len: 13
d_gene: TRBD2
abundance: few
j_gene: TRBJ2-1
CDR3nt: TGTGCCATCCAGCGGGAGGGCAACAATGAGCAGTTCTTC
CDR3aa: CAIQREGNNEQFF

v_gene: TRBV2
len: 14
d_gene: NA
abundance: many
j_gene: TRBJ1-4
CDR3nt: TGTGCCAGCAGTGAGTGGGGGCCTAATGAAAAACTGTTTTTT
CDR3aa: CASSEWGPNEKLFF

v_gene: TRBV4-1
len: 14
d_gene: NA
abundance: many
j_gene: TRBJ2-1
CDR3nt: TGCGCCAGCAGCCCTTTTCAGGGGTACAATGAGCAGTTCTTC
CDR3aa: CASSPFQGYNEQFF

v_gene: TRBV20-1
len: 16
d_gene: TRBD2
abundance: NA
j_gene: TRBJ2-3
CDR3nt: TGCAGTGCTCGATCGAGGACTAGTTGGTATGCACTGGGGCAGTATTTT
CDR3aa: CSARSRTSWYALGQYF

v_gene: TRBV14
len: 15
d_gene: NA
abundance: few
j_gene: TRBJ1-4
CDR3nt: TGTGCCAGCAGCCAAGCTTCCGGGGAGGGGAGAAAACTGTTTTTT
CDR3aa: CASSQASGEGRKLFF

v_gene: TRBV29-1
len: 15
d_gene: TRBD2
abundance: once
j_gene: TRBJ2-3
CDR3nt: TGCAGCGTTGAACTAGCGGGAGGGCCGGTAGATACGCAGTATTTT
CDR3aa: CSVELAGGPVDTQYF

v_gene: TRBV5-1
len: 15
d_gene: TRBD1
abundance: many
j_gene: TRBJ2-7
CDR3nt: TGCGCCAGCAGCTTGAGGACAGGGGCTACAGACGAGCAGTACTTC
CDR3aa: CASSLRTGATDEQYF

v_gene: TRBV19
len: 18
d_gene: NA
abundance: few
j_gene: TRBJ2-2
CDR3nt: TGTGCCAGTACACCCCTGCCAGGGGCCAACCCGAACACCGGGGAGCTGTTTTTT
CDR3aa: CASTPLPGANPNTGELFF

v_gene: TRBV11-3
len: 19
d_gene: NA
abundance: many
j_gene: TRBJ2-1
CDR3nt: TGTGCCAGCAGCGACCCTTCCCGCGAAAGACTGTCAACCTACAATGAGCAGTTCTTC
CDR3aa: CASSDPSRERLSTYNEQFF

v_gene: TRBV2
len: 22
d_gene: NA
abundance: many
j_gene: TRBJ1-1
CDR3nt: TGTGCCAGCAGTGCTTTTCGAGGGACATCAGGTAGAATGCCAAGAAAGGGCACTGAAGCTTTCTTT
CDR3aa: CASSAFRGTSGRMPRKGTEAFF

v_gene: TRBV29-1
len: 13
d_gene: NA
abundance: few
j_gene: TRBJ1-1
CDR3nt: TGCAGCGACTCACAGGGTGTAGACACTGAAGCTTTCTTT
CDR3aa: CSDSQGVDTEAFF

v_gene: TRBV24-1
len: 13
d_gene: NA
abundance: few
j_gene: TRBJ2-1
CDR3nt: TGTGCCACCAGTGACCCCGGTAGGAATGAGCAGTTCTTC
CDR3aa: CATSDPGRNEQFF

v_gene: TRBV14
len: 13
d_gene: NA
abundance: many
j_gene: TRBJ2-2
CDR3nt: TGTGCCAGCAGCCTGATAAACACCGGGGAGCTGTTTTTT
CDR3aa: CASSLINTGELFF

v_gene: TRBV20-1
len: 13
d_gene: NA
abundance: NA
j_gene: TRBJ2-7
CDR3nt: TGCAGTGCCGAGGGTAGGAGGACCTACGAGCAGTACTTC
CDR3aa: CSAEGRRTYEQYF

v_gene: TRBV19
len: 15
d_gene: NA
abundance: many
j_gene: TRBJ2-6
CDR3nt: TGTGCCAGTAGAATACAGGCCTCTGGGGCCAACGTCCTGACTTTC
CDR3aa: CASRIQASGANVLTF

v_gene: TRBV5-1
len: 16
d_gene: TRBD1
abundance: NA
j_gene: TRBJ1-3
CDR3nt: TGCGCCAGCAGACTGGGGACAGGGGGCACTGGAAACACCATATATTTT
CDR3aa: CASRLGTGGTGNTIYF

v_gene: TRBV19
len: 15
d_gene: TRBD2
abundance: few
j_gene: TRBJ2-5
CDR3nt: TGTGCCAGTAGGACTAGCGGGGGCCCAGGCGAGACCCAGTACTTC
CDR3aa: CASRTSGGPGETQYF

v_gene: TRBV3-1
len: 17
d_gene: TRBD1
abundance: many
j_gene: TRBJ2-3
CDR3nt: TGTGCCAGCAGCCAAGATATAAACAGGGGATTCACAGATACGCAGTATTTT
CDR3aa: CASSQDINRGFTDTQYF

v_gene: TRBV28
len: 13
d_gene: NA
abundance: many
j_gene: TRBJ1-2
CDR3nt: TGTGCCAGCAGTGGGACAACTAACTATGGCTACACCTTC
CDR3aa: CASSGTTNYGYTF

v_gene: TRBV6-4
len: 14
d_gene: NA
abundance: NA
j_gene: TRBJ2-1
CDR3nt: TGTGCCAGCAGTGCGTGGCAGGGTTACAATGAGCAGTTCTTC
CDR3aa: CASSAWQGYNEQFF

v_gene: TRBV27
len: 14
d_gene: NA
abundance: many
j_gene: TRBJ2-7
CDR3nt: TGTGCCAGCAGTTTTAAGGACAACTCCTACGAGCAGTACTTC
CDR3aa: CASSFKDNSYEQYF

v_gene: TRBV7-4
len: 16
d_gene: TRBD2
abundance: many
j_gene: TRBJ2-3
CDR3nt: TGTGCCAGCAGCAAAAAGACTAGCGAAAGCACAGATACGCAGTATTTT
CDR3aa: CASSKKTSESTDTQYF

v_gene: TRBV12-3/TRBV12-4
len: 14
d_gene: NA
abundance: many
j_gene: TRBJ1-4
CDR3nt: TGTGCCAGCAGTTTCACCAGCTTTAATGAAAAACTGTTTTTT
CDR3aa: CASSFTSFNEKLFF

v_gene: TRBV6-1
len: 12
d_gene: TRBD1
abundance: NA
j_gene: TRBJ1-1
CDR3nt: TGTGCCAGCAGCCGACGACAGGGCGAAGCTTTCTTT
CDR3aa: CASSRRQGEAFF

v_gene: TRBV27
len: 14
d_gene: NA
abundance: many
j_gene: TRBJ2-5
CDR3nt: TGTGCCAGCAGCTCCGCCGGAGAGGGGGAGACCCAGTACTTC
CDR3aa: CASSSAGEGETQYF

v_gene: TRBV12-3/TRBV12-4
len: 13
d_gene: NA
abundance: many
j_gene: TRBJ2-3
CDR3nt: TGTGCCAGCAGTTCGACTTTCACAGATACGCAGTATTTT
CDR3aa: CASSSTFTDTQYF

v_gene: TRBV11-2
len: 14
d_gene: NA
abundance: many
j_gene: TRBJ2-2
CDR3nt: TGTGCCAGCAGCAACAGGGATCGGACCGGGGAGCTGTTTTTT
CDR3aa: CASSNRDRTGELFF

v_gene: TRBV29-1
len: 13
d_gene: NA
abundance: NA
j_gene: TRBJ1-1
CDR3nt: TGCAGCGCTATCCTCGGACTGAACACTGAAGCTTTCTTT
CDR3aa: CSAILGLNTEAFF

v_gene: TRBV10-1
len: 14
d_gene: NA
abundance: few
j_gene: TRBJ1-5
CDR3nt: TGCGCCAGCAGTGAAAGGCAGGTAGAACAGCCCCAGCATTTT
CDR3aa: CASSERQVEQPQHF

v_gene: TRBV7-3
len: 13
d_gene: NA
abundance: many
j_gene: TRBJ1-1
CDR3nt: TGTGCCAGCAGTTTCGGGCGGGACACTGAAGCTTTCTTT
CDR3aa: CASSFGRDTEAFF